This T cell receptor (beta chain) is drawn from a study of blood T cell repertoires in COVID-19. Study details: Acute and convalescent COVID-19 samples came from the United States, Italy and Spain. The cDNA or gDNA used as material had been derived from T cells, B-cell-depleted T cells, or PBMCs.

Cohorts were based on clinical histories the participants reported. Trimming removed 0 bases from V and 7 bases from J, with 9 bases in between. The length of the CDR3 is 13 residues. As processed by the authors: The assay estimated nucleated cells by amplifying reference gene primers. Only in-frame clones appear in the TCRdb table, and some are missing; sequencing was by immunoSEQ multiplex PCR. V, J and clone size reflect that table, while D and trimming were determined from the DNA. The repertoire holds a few hundred thousand clones, with roughly 90% as singletons. This chain links TRBV12-3 or TRBV12-4 with TRBJ1-2; tentative D call: TRBD1 (5 bases). The specimen sequenced was PBMCs or T cells enriched from blood (not recorded which). The receptor's source is a woman between 25 and 40 years old who had been exposed to COVID-19. DNA of the CDR3: TGTGCCAGCAGTTTAGCGCAGACAGTTGGCTACACCTTC. Translated: CASSLAQTVGYTF.